This T cell receptor beta chain originates from a study of beta chain features in type 1 diabetes. Concerning this clone: What it recognizes is unknown.

Staining for CD45RO/CCR7/CD25/CD127/CD95/CD27 allowed sorting of CD4+ naive, central memory, regulatory and stem cell-like memory cells. Study-wide results and limits: The influence of HLA type on TCRB rearrangement stayed undetermined. The study found fewer insertions and more deletions at VDJ junctions in type 1 diabetes patients.

The CDR3 is 16 residues long. CDR1 and CDR2 from the germline V gene are KGHSH and LQKENI. V shed 6 bases and J shed 0 bases, with 16 bases lying between them. What was sequenced were expressed TCRB transcripts, since all of the isolated RNA had been reverse transcribed. Here immunoSEQ multiplex PCR was the method, and the copy in TCRdb shows in-frame clones only, minus some. The repertoire consists of under 45,000 clones, with 50% occurring once and the leading ten covering around 0.25%. Sequenced sample: stem cell memory CD4+ T cells from blood. The receptor comes from a woman aged 25 to 39 in good health. The gene calls are TRBV18 and TRBJ2-3; tentatively, D is TRBD2 (6 bases). DNA for the CDR3: TGTGCCAGCTCCCACGAAGCGGGTGCAAGCACAGATACGCAGTATTTT. It specifies CASSHEAGASTDTQYF. Drawing the rest from reference TRBV18 and TRBJ2-3, the complete variable domain is NAGVMQNPRHLVRRRGQEARLRCSPMKGHSHVYWYRQLPEEGLKFMVYLQKENIIDESGMPKERFSAEFPKEGPSILRIQQVVRGDSAAYFCASSHEAGASTDTQYFGPGTRLTVL.